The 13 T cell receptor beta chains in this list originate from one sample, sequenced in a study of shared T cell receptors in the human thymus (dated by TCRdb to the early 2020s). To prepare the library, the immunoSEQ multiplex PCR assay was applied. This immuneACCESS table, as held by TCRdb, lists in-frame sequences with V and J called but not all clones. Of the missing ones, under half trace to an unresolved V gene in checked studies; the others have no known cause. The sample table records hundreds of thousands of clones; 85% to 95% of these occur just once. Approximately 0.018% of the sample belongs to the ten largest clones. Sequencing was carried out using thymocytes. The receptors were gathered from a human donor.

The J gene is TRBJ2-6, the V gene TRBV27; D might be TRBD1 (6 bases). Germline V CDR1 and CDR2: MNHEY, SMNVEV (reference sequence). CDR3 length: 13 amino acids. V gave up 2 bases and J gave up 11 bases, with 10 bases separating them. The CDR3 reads CASSLQGTHVLTF. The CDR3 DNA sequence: TGTGCCAGCAGTTTACAGGGGACCCACGTCCTGACTTTC.

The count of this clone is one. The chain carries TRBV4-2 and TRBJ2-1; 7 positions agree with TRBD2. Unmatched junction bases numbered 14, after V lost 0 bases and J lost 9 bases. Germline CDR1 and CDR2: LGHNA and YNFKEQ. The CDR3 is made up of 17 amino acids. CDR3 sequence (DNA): TGTGCCAGCAGCCAAGAATCGAGGGGAGGGCCTTTCGGTGAGCAGTTCTTC. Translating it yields CASSQESRGGPFGEQFF.

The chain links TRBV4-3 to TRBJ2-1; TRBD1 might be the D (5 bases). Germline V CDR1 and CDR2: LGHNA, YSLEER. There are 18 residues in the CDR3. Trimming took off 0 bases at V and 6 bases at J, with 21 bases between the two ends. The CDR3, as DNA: TGCGCCAGCAGCCAAGATCTTAGGGGAAGGACCGATGGCAATGAGCAGTTCTTC. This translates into CASSQDLRGRTDGNEQFF.

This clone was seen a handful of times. The CDR3 protein is CASSHLDSWSSTDTQYF. CDR3 nucleotides: TGCGCCAGCAGCCACCTAGACAGCTGGTCTAGCACAGATACGCAGTATTTT. The chain uses TRBV4-3 and TRBJ2-3; tentatively, D is TRBD1 (5 bases). This CDR3 region has 17 residues. The V and J ends lost 3 bases and 0 bases respectively, with 16 bases between them. Germline values: CDR1 LGHNA, CDR2 YSLEER.

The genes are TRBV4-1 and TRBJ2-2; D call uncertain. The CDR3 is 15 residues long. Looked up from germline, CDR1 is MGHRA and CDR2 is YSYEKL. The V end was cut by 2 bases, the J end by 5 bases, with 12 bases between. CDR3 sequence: CASSQYPRRTGELFF. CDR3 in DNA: TGCGCCAGCAGCCAATATCCCAGACGAACCGGGGAGCTGTTTTTT.

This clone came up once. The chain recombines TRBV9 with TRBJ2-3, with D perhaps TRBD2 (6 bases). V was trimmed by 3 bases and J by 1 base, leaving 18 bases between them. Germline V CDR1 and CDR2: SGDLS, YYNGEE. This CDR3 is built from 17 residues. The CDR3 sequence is CASSAPPGRGRTDTQYF. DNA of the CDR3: TGTGCCAGCAGCGCTCCCCCCGGGCGGGGACGCACAGATACGCAGTATTTT.

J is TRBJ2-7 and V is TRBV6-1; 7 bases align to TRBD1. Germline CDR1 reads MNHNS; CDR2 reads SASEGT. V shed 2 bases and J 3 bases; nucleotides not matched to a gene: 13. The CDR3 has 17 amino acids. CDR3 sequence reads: CASSESTGATRHYEQYF. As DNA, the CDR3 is TGTGCCAGCAGTGAATCAACAGGGGCCACTAGACACTACGAGCAGTACTTC.

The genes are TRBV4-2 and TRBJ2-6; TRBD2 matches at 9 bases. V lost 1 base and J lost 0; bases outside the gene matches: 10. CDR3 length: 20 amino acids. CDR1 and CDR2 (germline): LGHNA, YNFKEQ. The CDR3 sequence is CASSQAPGGREGSGANVLTF. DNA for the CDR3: TGTGCCAGCAGCCAAGCTCCGGGCGGGAGGGAAGGCTCTGGGGCCAACGTCCTGACTTTC.

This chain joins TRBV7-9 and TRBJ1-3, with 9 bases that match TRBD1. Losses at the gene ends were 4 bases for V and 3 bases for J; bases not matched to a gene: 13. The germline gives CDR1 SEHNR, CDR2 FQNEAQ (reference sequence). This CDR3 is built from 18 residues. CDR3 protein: CASSSWDRAQGSGNTIYF. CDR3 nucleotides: TGTGCCAGCAGCTCCTGGGACAGGGCCCAAGGGAGTGGAAACACCATATATTTT. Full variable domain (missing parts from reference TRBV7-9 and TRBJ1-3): DTGVSQNPRHKITKRGQNVTFRCDPISEHNRLYWYRQTLGQGPEFLTYFQNEAQLEKSRLLSDRFSAERPKGSFSTLEIQRTEQGDSAMYLCASSSWDRAQGSGNTIYFGEGSWLTVV.

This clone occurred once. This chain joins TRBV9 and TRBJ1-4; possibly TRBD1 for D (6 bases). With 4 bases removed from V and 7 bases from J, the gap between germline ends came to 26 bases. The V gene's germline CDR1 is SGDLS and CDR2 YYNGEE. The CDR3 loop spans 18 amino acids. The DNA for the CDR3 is TGTGCCAGCAGCCCAAGGGACACCAGGAAAAGGGGTGTTGAAAAACTGTTTTTT. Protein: CASSPRDTRKRGVEKLFF.

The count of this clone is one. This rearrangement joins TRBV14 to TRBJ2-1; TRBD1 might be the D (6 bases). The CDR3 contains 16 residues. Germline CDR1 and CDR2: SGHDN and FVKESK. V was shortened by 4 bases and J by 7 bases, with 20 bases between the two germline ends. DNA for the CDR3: TGTGCCAGCAGCCCGGATGGCAGGGGCGCTGGGAATGAGCAGTTCTTC. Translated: CASSPDGRGAGNEQFF.

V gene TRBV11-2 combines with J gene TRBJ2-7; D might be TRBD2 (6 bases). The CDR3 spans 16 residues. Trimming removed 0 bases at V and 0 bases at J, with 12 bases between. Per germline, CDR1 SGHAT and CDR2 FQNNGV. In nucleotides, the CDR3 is TGTGCCAGCAGCTTAGATCTGGACTACTTCTCCTACGAGCAGTACTTC. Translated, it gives CASSLDLDYFSYEQYF. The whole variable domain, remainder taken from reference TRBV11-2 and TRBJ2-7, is EAGVAQSPRYKIIEKRQSVAFWCNPISGHATLYWYQQILGQGPKLLIQFQNNGVVDDSQLPKDRFSAERLKGVDSTLKIQPAKLEDSAVYLCASSLDLDYFSYEQYFGPGTRLTVT.

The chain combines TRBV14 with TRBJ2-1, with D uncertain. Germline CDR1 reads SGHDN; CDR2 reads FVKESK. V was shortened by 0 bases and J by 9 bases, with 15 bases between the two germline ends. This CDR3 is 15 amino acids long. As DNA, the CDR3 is TGTGCCAGCAGCCAAGACCGACACGTCTTGGGTGAGCAGTTCTTC. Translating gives CASSQDRHVLGEQFF.